This T cell receptor (beta chain) was obtained from a study of blood T cell repertoires in COVID-19. As for the study in general: COVID-19 samples from acute and convalescent phases originated in the United States, Italy and Spain. PBMCs, B-cell-depleted T cells, or T cells were the source of the cDNA or gDNA that made up the material.

Original handling: Amplification from reference gene primers served as the basis for estimated nucleated cell counts. Here immunoSEQ multiplex PCR was the method, and the copy in TCRdb shows in-frame clones only, minus some. V and J calls and clone size are as listed in that table; D and trimming were resolved from the DNA. This sample has some 150,000 clones, with approximately 80% found just once. CDR1 and CDR2 (germline): KGHDR, SFDVKD. This CDR3 spans 14 amino acids. Germline trimming cut 3 bases from V and 4 bases from J; bases unmatched to any gene: 2. The clonotype originates from a man in his fifties or sixties with active or convalescent COVID-19. The sequencing sample was made of peripheral blood. The gene calls are TRBV24-1 and TRBJ1-1, with 9 nucleotides matching TRBD1. CDR3 DNA sequence: TGTGCCACCAGTGATCCGGGACAGGGCACTGAAGCTTTCTTT. Protein: CATSDPGQGTEAFF.